The clone carrying this T cell receptor (beta chain) came up many times. Antigen unknown. The lymph nodes were axillary draining lymph nodes from breast cancer patients. The data were taken from a study of breast tumors, draining lymph nodes, adjacent tissues. From the multiplex PCR reads, TCRdb called clonotypes with MiXCR, one entry per CDR3 protein. The data hold approximately 150,000 distinct CDR3 sequences, with about 30% observed a single time. Study-wide results and caveats: Most tumor T cells seemingly derive from lymph node, then expand in tumor. Compared with lymph nodes, tumors were less diverse; compared with nontumor tissue, more. Tumor and nontumor repertoires were significantly more similar in luminal-like than in basal-like breast cancer.

There are 12 residues in the CDR3. Germline assignment: CDR1 SQVTM and CDR2 ANQGSEA. Trimming pared 3 bases from V and 4 bases from J, leaving 9 bases between. This receptor was obtained from a female donor with breast cancer. Some clones in this sample may be carry-over from other donors' samples. Sequencing was done on a sample of axillary lymph node tissue. The rearrangement uses TRBV29-1 and TRBJ1-2, with D perhaps TRBD1 (5 bases). In DNA, the CDR3 is TGCAGCGTTGACCATGGGGGCTATGGCTACACCTTC. It specifies CSVDHGGYGYTF.